This TCR beta chain was found in a study of shared clonotypes between healthy human individuals. Whole-study results and caveats: On the whole, naive subsets had larger estimated richness than memory subsets had.

In the case of this clone: The antigen is not known. Other DNA sequences in this sample translate to the same CDR3.

Generated by immunoSEQ multiplex PCR, the TCRdb table keeps only in-frame clones and is missing some. Among millions of clones listed, 85% to 95% were seen once. The CDR3 runs 13 residues. V was trimmed by 0 bases and J by 2 bases, leaving 7 bases between them. Germline V gene data show CDR1 as GTSNPN and CDR2 as SVGIG (reference sequence). The origin of this receptor is a man between 18 and 35 years old in good health. The sample comprised naive CD4+ T cells sorted from blood. Sample subset: CD45RA+ positively selected. This chain connects TRBV30 to TRBJ1-1, with TRBD1 as a possible D gene (5 bases). The CDR3 sequence is CAWSVQGNTEAFF. CDR3 sequence (DNA): TGTGCCTGGAGTGTTCAGGGAAACACTGAAGCTTTCTTT.